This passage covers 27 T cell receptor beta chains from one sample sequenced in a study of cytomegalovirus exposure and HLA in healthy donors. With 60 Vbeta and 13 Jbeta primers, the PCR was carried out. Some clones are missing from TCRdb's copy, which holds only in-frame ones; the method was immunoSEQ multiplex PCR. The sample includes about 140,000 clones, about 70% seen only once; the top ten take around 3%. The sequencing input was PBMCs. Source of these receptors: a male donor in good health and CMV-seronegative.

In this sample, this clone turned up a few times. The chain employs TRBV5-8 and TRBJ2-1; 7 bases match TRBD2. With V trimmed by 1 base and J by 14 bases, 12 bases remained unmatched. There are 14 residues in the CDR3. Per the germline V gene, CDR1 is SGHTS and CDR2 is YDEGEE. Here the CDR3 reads CASSLIFVGLVEFF. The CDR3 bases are TGTGCCAGCAGCTTGATATTTGTTGGACTAGTGGAGTTCTTC.

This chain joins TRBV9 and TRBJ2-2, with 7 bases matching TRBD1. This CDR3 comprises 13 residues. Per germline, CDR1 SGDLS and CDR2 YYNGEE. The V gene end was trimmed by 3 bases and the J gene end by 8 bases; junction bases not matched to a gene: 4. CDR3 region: CASSGQGAGELFF. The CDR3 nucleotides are TGTGCCAGCAGCGGACAGGGAGCTGGGGAGCTGTTTTTT. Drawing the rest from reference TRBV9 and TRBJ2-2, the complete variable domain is DSGVTQTPKHLITATGQRVTLRCSPRSGDLSVYWYQQSLDQGLQFLIQYYNGEERAKGNILERFSAQQFPDLHSELNLSSLELGDSALYFCASSGQGAGELFFGEGSRLTVL.

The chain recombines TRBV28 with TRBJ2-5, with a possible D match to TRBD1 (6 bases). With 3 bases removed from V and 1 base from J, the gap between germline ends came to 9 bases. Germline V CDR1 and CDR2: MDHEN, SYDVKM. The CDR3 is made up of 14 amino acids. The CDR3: CASSLNRAQETQYF. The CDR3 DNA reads TGTGCCAGCAGTTTGAACAGGGCCCAAGAGACCCAGTACTTC.

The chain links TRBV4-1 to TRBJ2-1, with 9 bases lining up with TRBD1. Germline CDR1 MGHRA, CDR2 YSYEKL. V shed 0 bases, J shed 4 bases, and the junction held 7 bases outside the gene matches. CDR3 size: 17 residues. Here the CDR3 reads CASSQDPNRGLYNEQFF. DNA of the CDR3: TGCGCCAGCAGCCAAGACCCCAACAGGGGGCTTTACAATGAGCAGTTCTTC.

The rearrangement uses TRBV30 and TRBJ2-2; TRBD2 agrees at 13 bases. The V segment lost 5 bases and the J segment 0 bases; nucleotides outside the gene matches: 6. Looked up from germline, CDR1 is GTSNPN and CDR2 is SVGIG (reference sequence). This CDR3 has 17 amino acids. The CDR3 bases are TGTGCCTGGCAAGAGGGGACTAGCGGGACGAACACCGGGGAGCTGTTTTTT. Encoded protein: CAWQEGTSGTNTGELFF.

The CDR3 bases are TGTGCCAGCAGTATCTTGACAGGTCAAGAGACCCAGTACTTC. Its translation: CASSILTGQETQYF. V usage is TRBV2 and J usage is TRBJ2-5, with a weak D call TRBD1 (6 bases). The CDR3 is made up of 14 amino acids. Germline V gene lookup returns CDR1 SNHLY and CDR2 FYNNEI. V was clipped by 5 bases and J by 2 bases, with 12 bases between them.

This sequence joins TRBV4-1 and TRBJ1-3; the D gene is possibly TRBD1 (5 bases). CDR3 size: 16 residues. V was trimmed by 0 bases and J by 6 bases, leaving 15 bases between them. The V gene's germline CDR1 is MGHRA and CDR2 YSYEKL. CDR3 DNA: TGCGCCAGCAGCCAAGAGGGCCAGGGCTCGAAAAACACCATATATTTT. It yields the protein CASSQEGQGSKNTIYF.

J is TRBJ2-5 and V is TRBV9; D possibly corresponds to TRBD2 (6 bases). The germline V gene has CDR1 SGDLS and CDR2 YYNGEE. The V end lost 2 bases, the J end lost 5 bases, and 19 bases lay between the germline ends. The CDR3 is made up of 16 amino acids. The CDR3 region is CASSVAPTGARETQYF. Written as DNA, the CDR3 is TGTGCCAGCAGCGTTGCGCCCACGGGAGCGAGGGAGACCCAGTACTTC.

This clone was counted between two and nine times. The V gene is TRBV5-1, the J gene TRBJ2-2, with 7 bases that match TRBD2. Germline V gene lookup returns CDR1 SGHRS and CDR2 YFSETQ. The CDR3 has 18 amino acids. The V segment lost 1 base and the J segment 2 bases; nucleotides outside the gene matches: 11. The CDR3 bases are TGCGCCAGCAGCTTGTCTCGGAGCGGGAACATAAACACCGGGGAGCTGTTTTTT. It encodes CASSLSRSGNINTGELFF.

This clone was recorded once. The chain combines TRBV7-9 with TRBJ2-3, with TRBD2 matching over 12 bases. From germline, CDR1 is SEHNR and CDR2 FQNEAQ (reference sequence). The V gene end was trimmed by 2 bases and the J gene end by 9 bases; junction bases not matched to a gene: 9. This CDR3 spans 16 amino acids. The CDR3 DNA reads TGTGCCAGCAGCTTAATTGGGACTAGCGGGTGGGAGACGCAGTATTTT. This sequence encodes CASSLIGTSGWETQYF. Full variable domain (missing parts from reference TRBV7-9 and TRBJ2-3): DTGVSQNPRHKITKRGQNVTFRCDPISEHNRLYWYRQTLGQGPEFLTYFQNEAQLEKSRLLSDRFSAERPKGSFSTLEIQRTEQGDSAMYLCASSLIGTSGWETQYFGPGTRLTVL.

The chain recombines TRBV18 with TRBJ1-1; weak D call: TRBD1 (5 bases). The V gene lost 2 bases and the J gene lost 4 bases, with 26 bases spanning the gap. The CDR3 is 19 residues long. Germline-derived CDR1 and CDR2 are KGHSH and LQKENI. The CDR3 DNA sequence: TGTGCCAGCTCACCATTTAACGTAGTAGGAGGGGCGGGGAGCACTGAAGCTTTCTTT. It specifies CASSPFNVVGGAGSTEAFF.

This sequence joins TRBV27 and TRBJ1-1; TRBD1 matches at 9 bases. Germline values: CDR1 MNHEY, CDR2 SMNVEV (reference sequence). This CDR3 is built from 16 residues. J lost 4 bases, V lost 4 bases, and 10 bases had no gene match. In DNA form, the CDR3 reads TGTGCCAGCAGTTCGGGCCCCGGGACAGGGACCACTGAAGCTTTCTTT. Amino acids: CASSSGPGTGTTEAFF.

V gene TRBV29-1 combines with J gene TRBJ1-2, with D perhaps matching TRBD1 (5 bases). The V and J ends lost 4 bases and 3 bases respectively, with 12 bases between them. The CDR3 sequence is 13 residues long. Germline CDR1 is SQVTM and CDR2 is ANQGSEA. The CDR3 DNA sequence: TGCAGCGTTGGTGATGGGACTGACTATGGCTACACCTTC. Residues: CSVGDGTDYGYTF.

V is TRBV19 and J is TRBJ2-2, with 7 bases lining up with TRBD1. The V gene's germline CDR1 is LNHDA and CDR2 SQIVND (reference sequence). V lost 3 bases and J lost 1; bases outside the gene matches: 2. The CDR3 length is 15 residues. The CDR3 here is CASSMGQWNTGELFF. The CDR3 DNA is TGTGCCAGTAGTATGGGACAGTGGAACACCGGGGAGCTGTTTTTT.

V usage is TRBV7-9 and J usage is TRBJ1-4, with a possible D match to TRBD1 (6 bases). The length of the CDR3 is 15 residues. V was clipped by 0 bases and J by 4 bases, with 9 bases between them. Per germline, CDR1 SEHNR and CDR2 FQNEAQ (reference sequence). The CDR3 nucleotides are TGTGCCAGCAGCTTAGCAACGGACAGTAATGAAAAACTGTTTTTT. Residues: CASSLATDSNEKLFF.

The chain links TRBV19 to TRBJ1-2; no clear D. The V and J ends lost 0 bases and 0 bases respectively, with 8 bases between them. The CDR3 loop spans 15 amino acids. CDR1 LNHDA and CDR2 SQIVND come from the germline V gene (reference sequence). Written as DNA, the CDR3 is TGTGCCAGTAGTATAGAGGCCGGAGCTAACTATGGCTACACCTTC. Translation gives CASSIEAGANYGYTF.

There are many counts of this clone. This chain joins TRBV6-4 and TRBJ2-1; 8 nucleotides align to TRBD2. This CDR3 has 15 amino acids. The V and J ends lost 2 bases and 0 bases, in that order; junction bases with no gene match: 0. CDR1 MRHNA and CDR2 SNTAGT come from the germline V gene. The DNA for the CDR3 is TGTGCCAGCAGTGACGGGACTAGCTCCTACAATGAGCAGTTCTTC. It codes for CASSDGTSSYNEQFF.

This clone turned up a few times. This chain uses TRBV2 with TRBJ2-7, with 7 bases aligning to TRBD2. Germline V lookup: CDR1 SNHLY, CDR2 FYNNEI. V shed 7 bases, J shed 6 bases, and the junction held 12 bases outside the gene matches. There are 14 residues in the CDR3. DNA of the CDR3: TGTGCCAGCAAACCGACTAGCACGGGAGGCGAGCAGTACTTC. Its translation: CASKPTSTGGEQYF.

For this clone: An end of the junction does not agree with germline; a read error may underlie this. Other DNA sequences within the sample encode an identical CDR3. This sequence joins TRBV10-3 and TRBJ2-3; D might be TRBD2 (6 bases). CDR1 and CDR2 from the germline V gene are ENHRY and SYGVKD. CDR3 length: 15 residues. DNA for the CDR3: TGTGCCATCAGTGAGTCGGCCGGACTATCAGATACGCAGTATTTC. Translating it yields CAISESAGLSDTQYF.

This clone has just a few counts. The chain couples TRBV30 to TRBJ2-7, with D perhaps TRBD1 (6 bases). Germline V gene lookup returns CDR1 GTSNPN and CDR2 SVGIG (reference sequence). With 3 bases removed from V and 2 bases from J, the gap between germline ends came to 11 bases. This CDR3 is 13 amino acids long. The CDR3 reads CAWSPGVTYEQYF. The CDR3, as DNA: TGTGCCTGGAGCCCAGGGGTTACCTACGAGCAGTACTTC.

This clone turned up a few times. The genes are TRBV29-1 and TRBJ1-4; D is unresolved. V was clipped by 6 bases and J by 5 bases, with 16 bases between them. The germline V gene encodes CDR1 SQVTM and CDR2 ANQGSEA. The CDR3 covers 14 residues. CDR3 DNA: TGCAGCGTGAAGTCGAGACACCTCAATGAAAAACTGTTTTTT. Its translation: CSVKSRHLNEKLFF.

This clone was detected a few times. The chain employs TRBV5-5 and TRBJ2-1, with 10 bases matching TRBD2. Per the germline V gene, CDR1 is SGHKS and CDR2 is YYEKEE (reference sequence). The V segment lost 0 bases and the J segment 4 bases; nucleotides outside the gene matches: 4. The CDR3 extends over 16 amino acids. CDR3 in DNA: TGTGCCAGCAGCTTGGAAGGGACTAGCGTTTACAATGAGCAGTTCTTC. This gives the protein CASSLEGTSVYNEQFF. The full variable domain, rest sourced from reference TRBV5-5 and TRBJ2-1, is DAGVTQSPTHLIKTRGQQVTLRCSPISGHKSVSWYQQVLGQGPQFIFQYYEKEERGRGNFPDRFSARQFPNYSSELNVNALLLGDSALYLCASSLEGTSVYNEQFFGPGTRLTVL.

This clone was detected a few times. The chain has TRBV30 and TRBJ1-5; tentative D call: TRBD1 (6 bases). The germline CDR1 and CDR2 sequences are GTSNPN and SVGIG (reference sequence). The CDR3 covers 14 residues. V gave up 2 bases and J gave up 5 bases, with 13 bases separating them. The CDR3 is CAWSPGGAHQPQHF. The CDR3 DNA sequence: TGTGCCTGGAGTCCGGGGGGGGCCCATCAGCCCCAGCATTTT.

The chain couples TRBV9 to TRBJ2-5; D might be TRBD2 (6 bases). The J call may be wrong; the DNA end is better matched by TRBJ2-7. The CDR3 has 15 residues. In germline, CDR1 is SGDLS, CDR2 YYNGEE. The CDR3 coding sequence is TGTGCCAGCAGTCCTCGACCGGGGAGGCCCTACGAGCAGTACTTC. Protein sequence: CASSPRPGRPYEQYF.

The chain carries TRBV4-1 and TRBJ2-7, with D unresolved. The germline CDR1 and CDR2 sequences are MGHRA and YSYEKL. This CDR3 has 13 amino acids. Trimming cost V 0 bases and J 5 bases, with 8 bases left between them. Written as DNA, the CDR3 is TGCGCCAGCAGCCAAGACAGGTCACACGAGCAGTACTTC. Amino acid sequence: CASSQDRSHEQYF.

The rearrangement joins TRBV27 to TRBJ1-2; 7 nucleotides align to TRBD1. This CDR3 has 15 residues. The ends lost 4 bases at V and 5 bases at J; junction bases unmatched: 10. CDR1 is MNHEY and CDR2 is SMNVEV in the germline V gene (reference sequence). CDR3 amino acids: CASSSVHRGDYGYTF. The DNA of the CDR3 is TGTGCCAGCAGTTCAGTCCACAGGGGAGATTATGGCTACACCTTC.

The CDR3 region has the DNA TGTGCCAGCAGTGGAGATGGACTAGCGCTGGCGGGGGATGAGCAGTTCTTC. It encodes CASSGDGLALAGDEQFF. The V and J genes are TRBV2 and TRBJ2-1, with 9 bases fitting TRBD2. The CDR3 length is 17 residues. With V trimmed by 4 bases and J by 8 bases, 15 bases remained unmatched. Per germline, CDR1 SNHLY and CDR2 FYNNEI.